The sequence of this T cell receptor beta chain was determined in a study of T cell responses to AZD1222 COVID-19 vaccine. In the study overall: Analyses pooled second doses at about 4 or about 12 weeks. Notes on the study in general: White British people made up most donors, females outnumbered males, and clonal diversity was possibly underestimated. Spike-specific TCR breadth and depth both grew after two AZD1222 doses. Within unmutated variant regions lay the reported targets of nearly half of spike-specific TCRs.

Germline V gene lookup returns CDR1 SGHAT and CDR2 FQNNGV. This CDR3 is 13 amino acids long. V lost 5 bases and J lost 6, with 11 bases in between. This clone was counted between two and nine times. Its antigen is unknown. Assay: immunoSEQ multiplex PCR; the TCRdb copy retains only in-frame clones and omits some. The sample yields fewer than 30,000 clones, about 77% seen once. The TCR was taken from an adult in good health. The V call is TRBV11-2, the J call TRBJ2-1; no firm D call. Material: peripheral blood, obtained on day 0 of AZD1222 vaccination. The CDR3 nucleotides are TGTGCCAGCAGCACCCATTTGGGCAATGAGCAGTTCTTC. This gives the protein CASSTHLGNEQFF.